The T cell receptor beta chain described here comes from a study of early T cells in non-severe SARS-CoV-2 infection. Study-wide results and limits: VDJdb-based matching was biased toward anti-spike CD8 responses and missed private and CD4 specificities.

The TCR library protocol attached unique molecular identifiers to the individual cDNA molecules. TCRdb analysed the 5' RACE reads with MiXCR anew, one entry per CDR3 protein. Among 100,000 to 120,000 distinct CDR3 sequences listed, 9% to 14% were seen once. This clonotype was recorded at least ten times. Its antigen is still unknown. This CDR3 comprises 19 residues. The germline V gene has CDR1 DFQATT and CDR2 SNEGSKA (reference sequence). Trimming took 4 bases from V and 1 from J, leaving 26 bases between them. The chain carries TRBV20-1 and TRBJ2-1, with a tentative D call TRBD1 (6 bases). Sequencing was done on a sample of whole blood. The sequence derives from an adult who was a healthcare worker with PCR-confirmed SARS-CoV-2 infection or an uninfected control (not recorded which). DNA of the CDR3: TGCAGTGCTACTAGCTGGAAACAGGGTCCTTCTGGGTCCTACAATGAGCAGTTCTTC. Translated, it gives CSATSWKQGPSGSYNEQFF.